This T cell receptor (beta chain) was documented in a study of blood T cell repertoires in COVID-19. Enrolled through a virtual design, the participants were between roughly 18 and 89 years of age and came from about two dozen US areas. Participant reports of clinical history set cohort assignment. Profiling relied on immunoSEQ multiplex PCR, and the TCRdb table lists in-frame clones only, not all of them. The sample lists fewer than 200,000 clones, over 70% seen once, with 3.5% to 4% in the top ten. The source is a woman in her forties or fifties in a cohort exposed to, infected with or recovered from COVID-19 (not recorded which). Sequenced material: PBMCs or T cells enriched from blood (not recorded which).

CDR3 loop: CASNDRVRGNQPQHF. Here the CDR3 DNA reads TGTGCCAGCAACGACAGGGTAAGGGGCAATCAGCCCCAGCATTTT. The chain employs TRBV28 and TRBJ1-5; 7 bases map to TRBD1. CDR1 and CDR2 (germline): MDHEN, SYDVKM. This CDR3 comprises 15 residues. Trimming removed 7 bases from V and 2 bases from J; junction bases left unmatched: 8.